This record concerns one T cell receptor (beta chain) sequence. The study recruited people aged about 18 to 95 years across approximately 24 US areas. Cohorts were assigned according to the clinical history that participants reported. In Cohort 3, a recovered donor had either two negative PCRs, clearance, or symptom resolution. The source of the sample is a study of blood T cell repertoires in COVID-19. The overall study: Sites across the United States, Italy and Spain contributed samples from acute and convalescent COVID-19.

Trimming cost V 6 bases and J 8 bases, with 13 bases left between them. This CDR3 contains 13 residues. From germline, CDR1 is SNHLY and CDR2 FYNNEI. Method: immunoSEQ multiplex PCR; TCRdb's copy keeps in-frame clones and lacks some. The sample yields about 130,000 clones, roughly 80% seen once. The receptor was derived from a man aged 25-40 years who had recovered from COVID-19. Specimen: PBMCs or T cells enriched from blood (not recorded which). This sequence joins TRBV2 and TRBJ1-4; D possibly corresponds to TRBD1 (6 bases). The chain's CDR3 is CASRDRDREKLFF. In DNA, the CDR3 is TGTGCCAGCAGGGACCGAGACAGGGAAAAACTGTTTTTT.